The 25 T cell receptor beta chains below all came from one sample that was sequenced in a study of human T cells and chemical hapten exposure. TCRdb reprocessed the RACE reads with MiXCR, giving one entry per CDR3 protein. The table has 360,000 or so distinct CDR3 sequences, nearly 6.5% seen once; the top ten hold roughly 5.4%. Time point defined: patch test 2, 6 weeks after DPC sensitization. Treatment: therapeutic diphenylcyclopropenone sensitization with weekly scalp DPC. This sample comprised whole blood, obtained in connection with sensitization to the hapten diphenylcyclopropenone (DPC). The receptors were gathered from a woman between 18 and 29 years old with alopecia areata. Some clones in this sample may be carry-over from other donors' samples.

This clonotype was detected only a few times. The chain joins TRBV5-1 to TRBJ2-7, with 8 bases fitting TRBD2. Germline V gene lookup returns CDR1 SGHRS and CDR2 YFSETQ. The V gene end was trimmed by 4 bases and the J gene end by 2 bases; junction bases not matched to a gene: 8. The CDR3 is made up of 15 amino acids. The CDR3 region is CASSPGGPPAYEQYF. CDR3 nucleotides: TGCGCCAGCAGCCCGGGGGGGCCGCCAGCCTACGAGCAGTACTTC.

About this clonotype: One junction end does not reproduce the germline sequence, and a read error may be involved. The chain has TRBV6-6 and TRBJ2-5; D call uncertain. The CDR3 is 13 residues long. Germline V gives CDR1 MNHNY, CDR2 SVGAGI (reference sequence). As DNA, the CDR3 is TGTGCCAGCAGTGAGTCCGTCCAAGAGTCCCAGTACTTC. Protein: CASSESVQESQYF.

This clonotype was detected many times. V gene TRBV4-1 combines with J gene TRBJ1-4, with D uncertain. The length of the CDR3 is 14 residues. Germline assignment: CDR1 MGHRA and CDR2 YSYEKL. Trimming removed 0 bases from V and 4 bases from J, with 6 bases in between. The CDR3 loop is CASSQDGYNEKLFF. In DNA form, the CDR3 reads TGCGCCAGCAGCCAAGACGGATATAATGAAAAACTGTTTTTT.

The V and J genes are TRBV3-1 and TRBJ1-5; tentatively, D is TRBD1 (5 bases). The V end was cut by 3 bases, the J end by 0 bases, with 18 bases between. CDR1 and CDR2 (germline): LGHDT, YNNKEL (reference sequence). The CDR3 sequence is 18 residues long. The DNA of the CDR3 is TGTGCCAGCAGCCACTCCTCCCGCGGAGGGGATAGCAATCAGCCCCAGCATTTT. The encoded protein is CASSHSSRGGDSNQPQHF.

This clonotype has at least ten counts. V is TRBV2 and J is TRBJ1-4; TRBD1 agrees at 10 bases. CDR3 length equals 18 residues. Trimming at V came to 4 bases and at J to 2 bases, leaving 10 bases not matched to a gene. The germline V gene has CDR1 SNHLY and CDR2 FYNNEI. CDR3 DNA: TGTGCCAGCAGTGCGAACCGACAGGGGGCTGTCACTAATGAAAAACTGTTTTTT. It codes for CASSANRQGAVTNEKLFF.

In its sample, this clonotype was seen many times. The chain joins TRBV10-3 to TRBJ1-2; the match to TRBD1 covers 8 bases. The germline V gene encodes CDR1 ENHRY and CDR2 SYGVKD. J was trimmed by 3 bases and V by 11 bases; bases with no gene match: 11. The CDR3 sequence is 14 residues long. CDR3 nucleotides: TGTGCCGCCAGATCGACAGGGGATGACTATGGCTACACCTTC. Protein product: CAARSTGDDYGYTF.

This clonotype was detected many times. This rearrangement joins TRBV4-1 to TRBJ1-3; D uncertain. V lost 0 bases to trimming and J lost 0 bases, with 9 bases between them. CDR3 length: 16 residues. Germline V gene sequence: CDR1 MGHRA, CDR2 YSYEKL. The CDR3 reads CASSQDTTLSGNTIYF. CDR3 in DNA: TGCGCCAGCAGCCAAGATACCACTCTCTCTGGAAACACCATATATTTT.

This clonotype was picked up a small number of times. V usage is TRBV9 and J usage is TRBJ2-5; D is perhaps TRBD2 (6 bases). The germline V and J ends were trimmed by 1 base and 5 bases, with 18 bases remaining between them. This CDR3 is built from 16 residues. CDR1 is SGDLS and CDR2 is YYNGEE in the germline V gene. The CDR3 protein is CASSVRSRPSGETQYF. The CDR3 bases are TGTGCCAGCAGCGTACGGTCACGTCCGAGCGGGGAGACCCAGTACTTC. The full variable domain, with the rest looked up from reference TRBV9 and TRBJ2-5, is DSGVTQTPKHLITATGQRVTLRCSPRSGDLSVYWYQQSLDQGLQFLIQYYNGEERAKGNILERFSAQQFPDLHSELNLSSLELGDSALYFCASSVRSRPSGETQYFGPGTRLLVL.

This chain joins TRBV13 and TRBJ2-7; no definite D call. CDR1 and CDR2 (germline): PRHDT, FYEKMQ (reference sequence). The CDR3 length is 15 residues. V lost 3 bases and J 7 bases, leaving 19 bases between the germline ends. The CDR3 coding sequence is TGTGCCAGCAGCTTGCGTCAGGCCCGCCCCGGGGAGCAGTACTTC. Translated, it gives CASSLRQARPGEQYF.

There are a few counts of this clonotype. The J gene is TRBJ2-2, the V gene TRBV5-1; D might be TRBD2 (5 bases). The V and J ends lost 1 base and 3 bases respectively, with 10 bases between them. Germline V gene sequence: CDR1 SGHRS, CDR2 YFSETQ. The CDR3 has 15 amino acids. CDR3 region: CASSLYSADTGELFF. DNA for the CDR3: TGCGCCAGCAGCTTGTATTCAGCGGACACCGGGGAGCTGTTTTTT.

This clonotype was recorded a few times. The chain recombines TRBV12-3 or TRBV12-4 with TRBJ1-1; TRBD1 is a possible D gene (5 bases). Trimming removed 3 bases from V and 11 bases from J, with 28 bases in between. The CDR3 runs to 17 residues. CDR3 sequence reads: CASSLNVNPLIGGEAFF. The CDR3 DNA reads as TGTGCCAGCAGTTTGAACGTGAACCCACTGATCGGAGGGGAGGCTTTCTTT.

The chain links TRBV7-2 to TRBJ1-2, with TRBD1 identical over 7 bases. Germline CDR1 reads SGHTA; CDR2 reads FQGNSA. With V trimmed by 3 bases and J by 5 bases, 12 bases remained unmatched. The CDR3 sequence is 16 residues long. CDR3 in DNA: TGTGCCAGCAGCTTCGGCACAGGGGCTTGGGATTATGGCTACACCTTC. This translates into CASSFGTGAWDYGYTF. The variable domain in full, with the rest retrieved from reference TRBV7-2 and TRBJ1-2, is GAGVSQSPSNKVTEKGKDVELRCDPISGHTALYWYRQSLGQGLEFLIYFQGNSAPDKSGLPSDRFSAERTGGSVSTLTIQRTQQEDSAVYLCASSFGTGAWDYGYTFGSGTRLTVV.

This clonotype was counted a few times. The V and J genes are TRBV12-3 or TRBV12-4 and TRBJ1-4; 7 positions match TRBD1. The trim removed 6 bases at V and 7 bases at J, leaving 11 bases unmatched. The CDR3 consists of 15 residues. The CDR3 region is CASRGAGTALEKLFF. In DNA, the CDR3 is TGTGCCAGCAGGGGGGCGGGGACAGCCCTTGAAAAACTGTTTTTT.

This clonotype has at least ten counts. V gene TRBV20-1 combines with J gene TRBJ2-3; D is uncertain. V lost 2 bases, J lost 1 base, and 16 bases lay in between. CDR1 and CDR2 (germline): DFQATT, SNEGSKA (reference sequence). This CDR3 region has 16 residues. The CDR3 DNA reads TGCAGTGCTAGACCCCTTGAGGAACTCCGCACAGATACGCAGTATTTT. This sequence encodes CSARPLEELRTDTQYF.

This clonotype was detected only a few times. The chain uses TRBV6-5 and TRBJ2-1; 9 nucleotides agree with TRBD2. Germline V gene sequence: CDR1 MNHEY, CDR2 SVGAGI. J gave up 5 bases and V 2 bases, and 4 bases lay outside the gene matches. The CDR3 sequence is 15 residues long. Here the CDR3 DNA reads TGTGCCAGCAGTTACATCGGGACTAGCCACAATGAGCAGTTCTTC. This sequence encodes CASSYIGTSHNEQFF.

This clonotype was detected ten times or more. The chain links TRBV18 to TRBJ1-5, with TRBD1 matching over 7 bases. CDR3 size: 15 residues. Per the germline V gene, CDR1 is KGHSH and CDR2 is LQKENI. V lost 3 bases and J lost 8; bases outside the gene matches: 10. The CDR3 sequence is CASSPLESGGEPQHF. DNA of the CDR3: TGTGCCAGCTCACCGTTGGAATCAGGGGGGGAGCCCCAGCATTTT.

J is TRBJ1-5 and V is TRBV7-8; TRBD1 matches 8 bases. The germline V gene has CDR1 SGHVS and CDR2 FQNEAQ. V shed 4 bases, J shed 6 bases, and the junction held 2 bases outside the gene matches. CDR3 length: 13 amino acids. CDR3 bases: TGTGCCAGCAGCTCAGGGGGCTCTCAGCCCCAGCATTTT. Its protein product is CASSSGGSQPQHF.

At least ten counts were recorded for this clonotype. The chain carries TRBV4-1 and TRBJ1-1; D gene uncertain. This CDR3 is built from 14 residues. Trimming shortened V by 0 bases and J by 10 bases, and 15 bases separated the two germline ends. The germline gives CDR1 MGHRA, CDR2 YSYEKL. The CDR3: CASSQDISVFGAFF. DNA for the CDR3: TGCGCCAGCAGCCAAGATATATCGGTTTTCGGAGCTTTCTTT.

This clonotype was recorded a few times. This sequence joins TRBV29-1 and TRBJ2-3; D is perhaps TRBD1 (6 bases). Germline V lookup: CDR1 SQVTM, CDR2 ANQGSEA. Trimming shortened V by 7 bases and J by 3 bases, and 20 bases separated the two germline ends. This CDR3 region has 15 residues. In DNA, the CDR3 is TGCAGCGCAGAAATCGCCAGGGGTCGGACAGATACGCAGTATTTT. Translated, it gives CSAEIARGRTDTQYF.

This clonotype has at least ten counts. The V call is TRBV20-1, the J call TRBJ1-5, with D uncertain. Trimming took off 3 bases at V and 3 bases at J, with 9 bases between the two ends. The CDR3 loop spans 13 amino acids. Looked up from germline, CDR1 is DFQATT and CDR2 is SNEGSKA (reference sequence). For the CDR3, the DNA is TGCAGTGCTAGGGGAAGGGTCAATCAGCCCCAGCATTTT. It encodes CSARGRVNQPQHF.

This clonotype has only a few counts. A much larger clone differs by one base, so this may be a read error. The rearrangement joins TRBV13 to TRBJ1-2; D remains unclear. The germline V gene encodes CDR1 PRHDT and CDR2 FYEKMQ (reference sequence). The CDR3 spans 15 residues. The CDR3: CASSRSSQVNYGHTF. In nucleotides, the CDR3 is TGTGCCAGCAGCCGCTCAAGTCAGGTTAACTATGGCCACACCTTC.

The chain employs TRBV6-5 and TRBJ2-3, with 14 positions matching TRBD2. The CDR3 sequence is 17 residues long. The germline V gene encodes CDR1 MNHEY and CDR2 SVGAGI. V lost 6 bases, J lost 6 bases, and 11 bases stayed unmatched. Here the CDR3 reads CASRLTSGGAGIDTQYF. CDR3 nucleotides: TGTGCCAGCAGGCTGACTAGCGGGGGGGCGGGTATTGATACGCAGTATTTT.

This clonotype has more than one count but fewer than ten. The chain combines TRBV6-5 with TRBJ2-3; TRBD2 aligns across 7 bases. Germline CDR1 and CDR2: MNHEY and SVGAGI. The V and J ends lost 7 bases and 2 bases, in that order; junction bases with no gene match: 12. This CDR3 contains 16 residues. The CDR3 nucleotides are TGTGCCAGCACCCCTACTCGGGGGGTAGCCACAGATACGCAGTATTTT. Amino acid sequence: CASTPTRGVATDTQYF.

This clonotype was seen a few times. The gene calls are TRBV5-1 and TRBJ2-3; no firm D call. V lost 0 bases and J lost 4, with 9 bases in between. This CDR3 spans 14 amino acids. From germline, CDR1 is SGHRS and CDR2 YFSETQ. In DNA form, the CDR3 reads TGCGCCAGCAGCTTGGGGGCTGTCGCAGATACGCAGTATTTT. Encoded protein: CASSLGAVADTQYF.

The chain couples TRBV4-1 to TRBJ1-3; D remains unclear. V lost 0 bases and J 2 bases, leaving 14 bases between the germline ends. Germline CDR1 is MGHRA and CDR2 is YSYEKL. This CDR3 region has 17 residues. CDR3: CASSQDLNEQTGNTIYF. As DNA, the CDR3 is TGCGCCAGCAGCCAAGATTTGAACGAGCAGACTGGAAACACCATATATTTT.